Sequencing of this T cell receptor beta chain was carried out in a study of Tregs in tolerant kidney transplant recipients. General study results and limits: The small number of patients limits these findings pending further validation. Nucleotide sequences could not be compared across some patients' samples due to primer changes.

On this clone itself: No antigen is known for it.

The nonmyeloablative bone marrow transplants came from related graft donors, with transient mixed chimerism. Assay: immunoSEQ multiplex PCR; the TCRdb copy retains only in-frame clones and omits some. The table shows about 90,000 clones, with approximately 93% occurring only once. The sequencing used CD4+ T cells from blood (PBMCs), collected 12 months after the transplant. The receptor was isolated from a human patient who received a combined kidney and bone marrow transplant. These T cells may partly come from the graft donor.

The CDR3 DNA reads TGTGCCAGCAGCTCGACAGGGGCGGTCACCGGGGAGCTGTTTTTT. Translating it yields CASSSTGAVTGELFF. The rearrangement uses TRBV7-2 and TRBJ2-2, with TRBD1 matching over 8 bases. Germline CDR1 is SGHTA and CDR2 is FQGNSA. J was trimmed by 4 bases and V by 4 bases; bases with no gene match: 5. This CDR3 comprises 15 residues.